A single count supports the clone carrying this T cell receptor beta chain. Antigen specificity is unknown. Primers included in the PCR were 60 Vbeta and 13 Jbeta primers. Repertoires were generated with immunoSEQ multiplex PCR, while TCRdb's copy carries only in-frame clones and drops some. The profile covers around 150,000 clones, with 81% appearing a single time and about 13% taken by the ten largest. The source of the sample is a study of cytomegalovirus exposure and HLA in healthy donors. Study-level results: Cytomegalovirus association was listed for 170 or so TCR beta chains. TCR beta V segments were, for the most part, productive about 87% or about 30% of the time in an earlier analysis. A classifier reportedly called cytomegalovirus status with high sensitivity and specificity.

Sequenced: PBMCs. The origin of this receptor is a woman in her 50s in good health and CMV-seronegative.

The CDR3 DNA reads TGTGCCAGCAGTTTTTTCGGGGGAGGTCAGCCCCAGCATTTT. It is translated as CASSFFGGGQPQHF. The gene calls are TRBV27 and TRBJ1-5; weak D call: TRBD1 (5 bases). CDR3 length equals 14 residues. From germline, CDR1 is MNHEY and CDR2 SMNVEV (reference sequence). The ends were cut back, 3 bases at V and 6 bases at J, with 12 bases in the middle.